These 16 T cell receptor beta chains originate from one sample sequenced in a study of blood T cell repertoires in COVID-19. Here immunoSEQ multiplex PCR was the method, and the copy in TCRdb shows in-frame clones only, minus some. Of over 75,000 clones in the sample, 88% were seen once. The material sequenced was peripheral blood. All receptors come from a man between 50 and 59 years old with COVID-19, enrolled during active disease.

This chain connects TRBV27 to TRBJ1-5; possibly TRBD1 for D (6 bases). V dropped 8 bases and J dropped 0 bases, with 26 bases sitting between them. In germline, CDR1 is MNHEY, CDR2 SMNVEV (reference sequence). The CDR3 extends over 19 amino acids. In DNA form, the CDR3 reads TGTGCCAGCTCCCCTTTGGAGACAGGCGTTGTCTATAGCAATCAGCCCCAGCATTTT. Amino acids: CASSPLETGVVYSNQPQHF.

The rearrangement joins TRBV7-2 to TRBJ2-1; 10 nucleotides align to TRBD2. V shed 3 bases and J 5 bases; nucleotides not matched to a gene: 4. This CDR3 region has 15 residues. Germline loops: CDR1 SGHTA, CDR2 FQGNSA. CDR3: CASSLSSGGDNEQFF. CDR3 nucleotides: TGTGCCAGCAGCTTGAGCAGCGGGGGGGACAATGAGCAGTTCTTC.

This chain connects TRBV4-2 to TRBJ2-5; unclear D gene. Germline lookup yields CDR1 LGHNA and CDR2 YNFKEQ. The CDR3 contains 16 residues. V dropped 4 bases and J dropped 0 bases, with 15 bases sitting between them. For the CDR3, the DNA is TGTGCCAGCAGCCCCGGCGGTAGTCCCTACCAAGAGACCCAGTACTTC. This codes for CASSPGGSPYQETQYF.

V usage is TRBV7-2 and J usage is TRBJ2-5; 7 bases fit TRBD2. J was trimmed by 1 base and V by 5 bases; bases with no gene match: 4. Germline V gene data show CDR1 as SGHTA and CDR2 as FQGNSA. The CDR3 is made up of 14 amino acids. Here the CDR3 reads CASSPPGGQETQYF. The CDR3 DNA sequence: TGTGCCAGCAGCCCCCCGGGGGGCCAAGAGACCCAGTACTTC.

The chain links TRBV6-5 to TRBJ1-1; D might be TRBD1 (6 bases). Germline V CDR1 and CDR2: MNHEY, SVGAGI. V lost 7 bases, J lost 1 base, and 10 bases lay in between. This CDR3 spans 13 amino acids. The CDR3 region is CASKDRENTEAFF. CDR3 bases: TGTGCCAGCAAGGACAGAGAGAACACTGAAGCTTTCTTT.

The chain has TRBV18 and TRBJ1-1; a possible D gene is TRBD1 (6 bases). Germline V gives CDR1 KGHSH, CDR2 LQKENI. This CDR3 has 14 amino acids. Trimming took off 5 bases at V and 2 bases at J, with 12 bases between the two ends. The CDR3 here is CASSVRDTNTEAFF. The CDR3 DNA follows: TGTGCCAGCTCAGTACGGGACACCAACACTGAAGCTTTCTTT.

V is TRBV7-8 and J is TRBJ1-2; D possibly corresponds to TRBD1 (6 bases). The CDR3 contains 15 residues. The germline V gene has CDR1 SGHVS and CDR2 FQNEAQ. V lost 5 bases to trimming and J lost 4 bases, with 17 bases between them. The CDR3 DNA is TGTGCCAGCAGCCCTCAACAGGGTAGTCGCTATGGCTACACCTTC. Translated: CASSPQQGSRYGYTF.

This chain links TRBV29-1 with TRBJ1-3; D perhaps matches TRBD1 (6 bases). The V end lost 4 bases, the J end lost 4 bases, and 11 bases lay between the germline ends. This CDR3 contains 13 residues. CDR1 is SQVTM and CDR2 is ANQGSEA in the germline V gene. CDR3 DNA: TGCAGCGTTGTTCCGGGGACAGGAAACACCATATATTTT. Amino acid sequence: CSVVPGTGNTIYF.

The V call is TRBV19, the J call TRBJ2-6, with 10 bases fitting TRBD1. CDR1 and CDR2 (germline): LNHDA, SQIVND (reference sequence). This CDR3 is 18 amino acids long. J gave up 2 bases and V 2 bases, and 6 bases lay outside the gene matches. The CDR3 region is CASSIWWDRGPGANVLTF. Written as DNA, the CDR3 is TGTGCCAGTAGTATATGGTGGGACAGGGGACCTGGGGCCAACGTCCTGACTTTC.

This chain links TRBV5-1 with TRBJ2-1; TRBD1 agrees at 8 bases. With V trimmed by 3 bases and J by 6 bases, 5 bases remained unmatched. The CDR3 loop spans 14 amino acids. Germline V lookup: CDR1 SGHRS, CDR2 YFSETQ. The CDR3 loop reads CASSWTGNRNEQFF. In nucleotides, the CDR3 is TGCGCCAGCAGCTGGACAGGGAATCGCAATGAGCAGTTCTTC.

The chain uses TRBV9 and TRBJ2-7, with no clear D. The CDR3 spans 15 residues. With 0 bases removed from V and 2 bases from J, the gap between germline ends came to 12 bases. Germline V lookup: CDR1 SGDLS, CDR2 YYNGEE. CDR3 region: CASSVGLGSTYEQYF. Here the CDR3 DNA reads TGTGCCAGCAGCGTAGGGCTCGGGTCAACCTACGAGCAGTACTTC.

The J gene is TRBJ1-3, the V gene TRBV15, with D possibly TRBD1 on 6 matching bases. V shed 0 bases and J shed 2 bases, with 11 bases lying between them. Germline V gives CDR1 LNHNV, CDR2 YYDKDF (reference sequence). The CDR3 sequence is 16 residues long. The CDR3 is CATSREITGTGNTIYF. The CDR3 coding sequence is TGTGCCACCAGCAGAGAAATCACAGGGACTGGAAACACCATATATTTT.

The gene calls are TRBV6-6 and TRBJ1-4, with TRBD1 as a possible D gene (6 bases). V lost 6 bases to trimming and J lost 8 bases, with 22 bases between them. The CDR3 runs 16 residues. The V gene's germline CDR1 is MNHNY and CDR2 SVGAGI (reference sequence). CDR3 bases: TGTGCCAGCAGGAGACGACAGGTTTCAGAACGGGAAAAACTGTTTTTT. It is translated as CASRRRQVSEREKLFF.

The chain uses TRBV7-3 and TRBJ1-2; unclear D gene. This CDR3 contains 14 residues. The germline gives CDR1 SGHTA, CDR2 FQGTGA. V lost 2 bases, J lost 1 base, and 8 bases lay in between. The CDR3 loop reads CASSLVQSNYGYTF. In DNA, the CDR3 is TGTGCCAGCAGCTTAGTACAGAGTAACTATGGCTACACCTTC.

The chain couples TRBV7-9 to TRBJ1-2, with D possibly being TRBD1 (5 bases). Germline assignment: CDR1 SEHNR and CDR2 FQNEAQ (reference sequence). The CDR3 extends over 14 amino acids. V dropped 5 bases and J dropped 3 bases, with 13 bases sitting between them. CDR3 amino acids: CASSPPGVDYGYTF. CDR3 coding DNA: TGTGCCAGCAGCCCGCCGGGGGTCGACTATGGCTACACCTTC.

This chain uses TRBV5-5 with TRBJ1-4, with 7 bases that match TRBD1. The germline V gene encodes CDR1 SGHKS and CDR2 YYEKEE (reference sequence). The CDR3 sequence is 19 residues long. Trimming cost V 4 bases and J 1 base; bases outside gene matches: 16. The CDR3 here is CASSHKRGRSLGTNEKLFF. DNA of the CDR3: TGTGCCAGCAGCCACAAAAGGGGGCGGTCTTTGGGAACTAATGAAAAACTGTTTTTT.